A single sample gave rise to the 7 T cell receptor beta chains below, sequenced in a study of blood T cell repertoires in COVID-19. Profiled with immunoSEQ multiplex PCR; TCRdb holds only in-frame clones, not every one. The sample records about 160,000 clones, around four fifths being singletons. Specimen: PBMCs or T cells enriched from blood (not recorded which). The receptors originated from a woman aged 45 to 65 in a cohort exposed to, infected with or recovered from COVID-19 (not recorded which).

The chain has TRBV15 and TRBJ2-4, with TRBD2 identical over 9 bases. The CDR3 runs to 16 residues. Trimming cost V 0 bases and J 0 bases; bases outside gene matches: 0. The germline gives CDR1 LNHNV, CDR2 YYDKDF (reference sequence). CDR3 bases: TGTGCCACCAGCAGAGAACTAGCGGGAGCCAAAAACATTCAGTACTTC. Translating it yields CATSRELAGAKNIQYF.

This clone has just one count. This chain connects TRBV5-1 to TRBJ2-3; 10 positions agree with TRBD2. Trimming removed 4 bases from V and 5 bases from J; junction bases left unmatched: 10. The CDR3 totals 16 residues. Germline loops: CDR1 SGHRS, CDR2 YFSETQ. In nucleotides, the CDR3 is TGCGCCAGCAGCCCTAATGAGCGGGGGGGCAGAGATACGCAGTATTTT. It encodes CASSPNERGGRDTQYF. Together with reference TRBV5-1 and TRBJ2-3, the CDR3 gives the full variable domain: KAGVTQTPRYLIKTRGQQVTLSCSPISGHRSVSWYQQTPGQGLQFLFEYFSETQRNKGNFPGRFSGRQFSNSRSEMNVSTLELGDSALYLCASSPNERGGRDTQYFGPGTRLTVL.

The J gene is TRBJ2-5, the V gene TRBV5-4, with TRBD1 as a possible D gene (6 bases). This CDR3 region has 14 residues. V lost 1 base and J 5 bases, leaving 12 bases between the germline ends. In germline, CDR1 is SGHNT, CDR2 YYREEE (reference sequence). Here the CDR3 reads CASSLTGMRETQYF. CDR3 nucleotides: TGTGCCAGCAGCTTGACAGGGATGAGGGAGACCCAGTACTTC.

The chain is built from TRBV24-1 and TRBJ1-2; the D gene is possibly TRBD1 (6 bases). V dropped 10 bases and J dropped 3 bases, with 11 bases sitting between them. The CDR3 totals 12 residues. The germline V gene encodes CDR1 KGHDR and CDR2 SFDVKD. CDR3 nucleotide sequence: TGTGCCACGGCGGACAGTGACTATGGCTACACCTTC. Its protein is CATADSDYGYTF.

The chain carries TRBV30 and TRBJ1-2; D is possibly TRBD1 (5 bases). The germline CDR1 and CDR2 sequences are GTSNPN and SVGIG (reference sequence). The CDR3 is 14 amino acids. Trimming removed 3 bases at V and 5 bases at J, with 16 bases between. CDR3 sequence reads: CAWSRGGTVYGYTF. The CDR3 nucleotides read TGTGCCTGGAGCCGGGGCGGGACCGTTTATGGCTACACCTTC.

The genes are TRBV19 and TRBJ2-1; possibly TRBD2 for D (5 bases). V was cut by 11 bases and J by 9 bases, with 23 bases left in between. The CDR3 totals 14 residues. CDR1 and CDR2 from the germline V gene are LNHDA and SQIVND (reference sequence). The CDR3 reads CASKPPRGFGEQFF. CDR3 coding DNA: TGTGCCTCTAAACCTCCCCGAGGGTTCGGTGAGCAGTTCTTC.

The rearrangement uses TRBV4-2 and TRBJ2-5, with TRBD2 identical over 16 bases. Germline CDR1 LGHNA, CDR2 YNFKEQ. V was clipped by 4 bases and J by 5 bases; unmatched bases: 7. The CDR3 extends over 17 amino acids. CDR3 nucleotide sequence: TGTGCCAGCAGCCTGGGGACTAGCGGGGGGGCCGTGGAGACCCAGTACTTC. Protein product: CASSLGTSGGAVETQYF.